This T cell receptor beta chain derives from a study of early T cells in non-severe SARS-CoV-2 infection. Study in general: Whole-blood bulk RNA, unsorted, was sequenced, and chains were unpaired. General study results and limits: VDJdb matching skewed toward anti-spike CD8 responses, missing private and CD4 specificities.

This clonotype has ten or more counts. What it binds is not known. Individual cDNA molecules were tagged with unique molecular identifiers, the study reported. TCRdb called the 5' RACE reads again in MiXCR, with one record for every CDR3 protein. Of 55,000 to 70,000 distinct CDR3 sequences in the sample, around 4.9% were seen once. In germline, CDR1 is SGDLS, CDR2 YYNGEE. Trimming left V 0 bases short and J 6 bases short, with 12 bases between. CDR3 length: 15 residues. Specimen: whole blood. The chain carries TRBV9 and TRBJ2-2, with D perhaps matching TRBD1 (5 bases). This sequence originates from an adult who was a healthcare worker with PCR-confirmed SARS-CoV-2 infection or an uninfected control (not recorded which). Here the CDR3 reads CASSVAQGTAGELFF. The CDR3 DNA follows: TGTGCCAGCAGCGTAGCCCAGGGTACCGCCGGGGAGCTGTTTTTT. Complete variable domain (other parts from reference TRBV9 and TRBJ2-2): DSGVTQTPKHLITATGQRVTLRCSPRSGDLSVYWYQQSLDQGLQFLIQYYNGEERAKGNILERFSAQQFPDLHSELNLSSLELGDSALYFCASSVAQGTAGELFFGEGSRLTVL.